This record concerns one T cell receptor beta chain sequence. Together with a sample-barcoded 5' primer, a J-beta primer mix was included in a second PCR lasting about 6 to 11 cycles. In TCRdb, the 5' RACE reads were re-called with MiXCR into one record per CDR3 protein. The profile shows 750,000 or so distinct CDR3 sequences, 20% to 30% of them singletons. This entry belongs to a study of blood T cells in healthy people across ages. Germline CDR1 SQVTM, CDR2 ANQGSEA. The CDR3 consists of 12 residues. These same records also appear under a second study, on T cells of mothers and their children.

The receptor was isolated from a boy aged 10-17 years in good health. The V and J genes are TRBV29-1 and TRBJ2-5; the D is unclear. Gene TRBJ2-7 matches the end of the DNA better, so the J call may be wrong. The sample taken for sequencing was blood. The CDR3 spells CSVRTTDYEQYF. For the CDR3, the DNA is TGCAGCGTTCGAACAACCGACTACGAGCAGTACTTC.